This T cell receptor (beta chain) was sequenced during a study of CD8 T cells in ankylosing spondylitis. Points from the study as a whole: Reportedly, disease-linked clones are significantly enriched in ankylosing spondylitis patients' matched synovial fluid. Previous work reported some of these motif variants in the synovial fluid and blood of reactive arthritis. For ankylosing spondylitis blood, a TCR beta motif of eight or nine highly homologous variants appeared characteristic.

Quantitative 5'-RACE with molecular barcodes generated TCR beta libraries. TCRdb reanalysed the 5' RACE reads using MiXCR and keeps one entry per CDR3 protein. This sample yields 300,000 to 400,000 distinct CDR3 sequences, of which roughly 11% are seen a single time; 9.1% belongs to the top ten. The V end was cut by 3 bases, the J end by 2 bases, with 17 bases between. The CDR3 totals 17 residues. Germline CDR1 and CDR2: SGHRS and YFSETQ. This clonotype was counted at least ten times. The target antigen is unknown. The chain couples TRBV5-1 to TRBJ2-2; perhaps TRBD2 as D (6 bases). Material for sequencing was blood, either unsorted or a sorted T cell fraction (not recorded which). The TCR sequence derives from a female donor with ankylosing spondylitis or in good health (not recorded which). The chain's CDR3 is CASSSGLAAINTGELFF. In nucleotides, the CDR3 is TGCGCCAGCAGCTCGGGACTCGCAGCGATAAACACCGGGGAGCTGTTTTTT. The entire variable domain, with the rest obtained from reference TRBV5-1 and TRBJ2-2, is as follows: KAGVTQTPRYLIKTRGQQVTLSCSPISGHRSVSWYQQTPGQGLQFLFEYFSETQRNKGNFPGRFSGRQFSNSRSEMNVSTLELGDSALYLCASSSGLAAINTGELFFGEGSRLTVL.